This record covers a single T cell receptor (beta chain). What it binds is unknown. Constant-segment-primed 5'RACE gave TCR alpha and TCR beta cDNA libraries with sample barcodes and UMIs. TCRdb itself ran the 5' RACE reads through MiXCR, one entry per CDR3 protein. The repertoire has tens of thousands of distinct CDR3 sequences, nearly 9.5% of them found once; the top ten carry 12%. This sample was included in a study of T-cell memory formation after mild COVID-19. Overall study context: TCR clusters were mostly donor specific. Points from the study as a whole: A second wave of clones peaked on day 37, and their SARS-CoV-2 specificity went unconfirmed. CD4+ contracting clones were mainly CM and EM; CD8+ ones, EMRA.

Trimming took off 5 bases at V and 0 bases at J, with 14 bases between the two ends. Germline V gene sequence: CDR1 MNHEY, CDR2 SMNVEV (reference sequence). The CDR3 length is 15 residues. V and J are TRBV27 and TRBJ2-7; D might be TRBD1 (5 bases). The sequence was collected from an adult woman who had mild COVID-19 (a few samples of this study predate the infection). Cell type and time point are not known. The sample was PBMCs or a T cell subset sorted from them (not recorded which). In nucleotides, the CDR3 is TGTGCCAGCAGTCCGCAGGGTCTGAGCTCCTACGAGCAGTACTTC. Amino acids: CASSPQGLSSYEQYF.